These T cell receptor beta chains were read from a single sample in a study of response to subunit inactivated influenza vaccine. MiXCR, applied by TCRdb to the RT-PCR reads, yields one record per CDR3 protein. The table shows about 700,000 distinct CDR3 sequences, with 14% occurring only once. This sample comprised PBMCs from blood, obtained around two weeks before vaccination. All receptors derive from a man aged 45-65 years who received an inactivated influenza vaccine. Both conserved end residues are part of each CDR3. Fields, in order: D gene, clone size, J gene, V gene, CDR3 protein, CDR3 DNA. D genes are given only for firm matches. Where a row states a size, it is once, few, many or the class of an expanded clone; other rows omit it.

D: NA; size: few; J: TRBJ2-7; V: TRBV7-7; CDR3: CASSRTRNYEQYF; DNA: TGTGCCAGCAGCAGAACACGTAACTACGAGCAGTACTTC
D: NA; size: few; J: TRBJ2-3; V: TRBV10-3; CDR3: CAISAGTSTDTQYF; DNA: TGTGCCATCAGTGCGGGTACTAGCACAGATACGCAGTATTTT
D: NA; size: NA; J: TRBJ2-7; V: TRBV6-6; CDR3: CASSGDYEQYF; DNA: TGTGCCAGCAGCGGGGACTACGAGCAGTACTTC
D: NA; size: few; J: TRBJ1-1; V: TRBV2; CDR3: CASILRGGFTEAFF; DNA: TGTGCCAGCATCCTTCGGGGGGGTTTCACTGAAGCTTTCTTT
D: NA; size: NA; J: TRBJ1-2; V: TRBV10-3; CDR3: CAISEGVLTMYGYTF; DNA: TGTGCCATCAGTGAGGGGGTGCTAACTATGTACGGCTACACCTTC
D: NA; size: few; J: TRBJ2-7; V: TRBV7-2; CDR3: CASSFNAYEQYF; DNA: TGTGCCAGCAGCTTCAACGCCTACGAGCAGTACTTC
D: NA; size: NA; J: TRBJ2-1; V: TRBV29-1; CDR3: CSVEGIASYNEQFF; DNA: TGCAGCGTTGAAGGCATCGCCTCCTACAATGAGCAGTTCTTC
D: NA; size: many; J: TRBJ2-7; V: TRBV29-1; CDR3: CSVAERSSYEQYF; DNA: TGCAGCGTTGCAGAGAGAAGCTCCTACGAGCAGTACTTC
D: NA; size: few; J: TRBJ2-7; V: TRBV27; CDR3: CASSRAGPLEQYF; DNA: TGTGCCAGCTCTAGGGCAGGGCCCCTGGAGCAGTACTTC
D: NA; size: many; J: TRBJ1-6; V: TRBV4-3; CDR3: CASSQGGQYNSPLHF; DNA: TGCGCCAGCAGCCAAGGAGGACAGTATAATTCACCCCTCCACTTT
D: NA; size: few; J: TRBJ2-7; V: TRBV12-3/TRBV12-4; CDR3: CASTTSLGGYEQYF; DNA: TGTGCCAGCACCACCTCCTTAGGCGGATACGAGCAGTACTTC
D: NA; size: many; J: TRBJ2-1; V: TRBV5-1; CDR3: CASSYYSSYNEQFF; DNA: TGCGCCAGCAGTTATTACAGCTCCTACAATGAGCAGTTCTTC
D: NA; size: NA; J: TRBJ2-5; V: TRBV5-4; CDR3: CASSLDRRQSQEAQYF; DNA: TGTGCCAGCAGCTTGGACCGGCGACAGTCTCAAGAGGCCCAGTACTTC
D: NA; size: many; J: TRBJ2-3; V: TRBV6-1; CDR3: CATSDWGGSNTQYF; DNA: TGTGCCACCAGTGATTGGGGGGGCAGCAATACGCAGTATTTT
D: TRBD2; size: few; J: TRBJ2-5; V: TRBV20-1; CDR3: CSAREAGPQETQYF; DNA: TGCAGTGCTAGGGAAGCGGGACCACAAGAGACCCAGTACTTC
D: NA; size: NA; J: TRBJ2-2; V: TRBV12-3/TRBV12-4; CDR3: CASTQRAKANTGELFF; DNA: TGTGCCAGCACCCAGCGGGCGAAGGCGAACACCGGGGAGCTGTTTTTT
D: NA; size: few; J: TRBJ2-5; V: TRBV5-4; CDR3: CASSSPGPGRETQYF; DNA: TGTGCCAGCAGCTCACCGGGGCCAGGGCGGGAGACCCAGTACTTC
D: NA; size: few; J: TRBJ2-1; V: TRBV20-1; CDR3: CSARGSSSYNEQFF; DNA: TGCAGTGCCAGGGGCTCGAGCTCCTACAATGAGCAGTTCTTC
D: NA; size: many; J: TRBJ2-1; V: TRBV5-6; CDR3: CASSFGTEYNEQFF; DNA: TGTGCCAGCAGCTTTGGGACGGAGTACAATGAGCAGTTCTTC
D: NA; size: NA; J: TRBJ2-1; V: TRBV6-1; CDR3: CASRNTGTPNNEQFF; DNA: TGTGCCAGCAGAAACACCGGGACCCCCAACAATGAGCAGTTCTTC
D: TRBD1; size: many; J: TRBJ1-2; V: TRBV12-3/TRBV12-4; CDR3: CASSSGQGSGYTF; DNA: TGTGCCAGCAGTTCAGGACAGGGTTCGGGCTACACCTTC
D: TRBD2; size: many; J: TRBJ2-1; V: TRBV5-1; CDR3: CASTGTSGGLKNEQFF; DNA: TGCGCCAGCACCGGGACTAGCGGGGGGTTAAAGAATGAGCAGTTCTTC
D: TRBD2; size: NA; J: TRBJ2-1; V: TRBV12-3/TRBV12-4; CDR3: CASRISGSSEQFF; DNA: TGTGCCAGCAGGATTAGCGGGAGTAGTGAGCAGTTCTTC
D: NA; size: NA; J: TRBJ2-3; V: TRBV6-1; CDR3: CASTQGRGDTDTQYF; DNA: TGTGCCAGCACCCAGGGTAGGGGTGACACAGATACGCAGTATTTT
D: TRBD2; size: few; J: TRBJ2-3; V: TRBV20-1; CDR3: CSAQPLSGKADTQYF; DNA: TGCAGTGCCCAGCCACTTAGCGGGAAGGCAGATACGCAGTATTTT
D: NA; size: few; J: TRBJ2-6; V: TRBV28; CDR3: CASSLRGGLTGANVLTF; DNA: TGTGCCAGCAGTTTAAGGGGGGGCCTGACAGGGGCCAACGTCCTGACTTTC
D: TRBD2; size: few; J: TRBJ2-1; V: TRBV20-1; CDR3: CSAAGLTSGGVAEQFF; DNA: TGCAGTGCCGCGGGCTTGACTAGCGGGGGGGTGGCTGAGCAGTTCTTC
D: TRBD2; size: NA; J: TRBJ2-7; V: TRBV5-6; CDR3: CASTRGGSHSYEQYF; DNA: TGTGCCAGCACCCGGGGGGGCTCTCATTCCTACGAGCAGTACTTC
D: NA; size: few; J: TRBJ2-1; V: TRBV20-1; CDR3: CSANLPLAYNEQFF; DNA: TGCAGTGCTAACCTCCCCCTTGCCTACAATGAGCAGTTCTTC
D: NA; size: NA; J: TRBJ1-4; V: TRBV7-9; CDR3: CASSLDRYGEKLFF; DNA: TGTGCCAGCAGCTTAGATCGGTACGGTGAAAAACTGTTTTTT
D: TRBD2; size: many; J: TRBJ2-5; V: TRBV5-1; CDR3: CASSLSGGKETQYF; DNA: TGCGCCAGCAGCTTGTCGGGAGGGAAAGAGACCCAGTACTTC
D: TRBD1; size: few; J: TRBJ2-7; V: TRBV5-1; CDR3: CASPTQTGNHEQYF; DNA: TGCGCCAGCCCAACCCAGACAGGGAATCACGAGCAGTACTTC
D: NA; size: NA; J: TRBJ2-5; V: TRBV7-6; CDR3: CASSSTQETQYF; DNA: TGTGCCAGCAGCTCCACACAAGAGACCCAGTACTTC
D: NA; size: few; J: TRBJ1-1; V: TRBV7-2; CDR3: CASSLSPQNTEAFF; DNA: TGTGCCAGCAGCTTAAGCCCGCAGAACACTGAAGCTTTCTTT
D: TRBD1; size: few; J: TRBJ2-7; V: TRBV6-1; CDR3: CASRGQAWGEQYF; DNA: TGTGCCAGCAGGGGACAGGCCTGGGGGGAGCAGTACTTC
D: NA; size: many; J: TRBJ2-1; V: TRBV4-3; CDR3: CASSQDTGPNEQFF; DNA: TGCGCCAGCAGCCAAGATACCGGACCCAATGAGCAGTTCTTC
D: NA; size: many; J: TRBJ2-7; V: TRBV12-3/TRBV12-4; CDR3: CASSDGAYEQYF; DNA: TGTGCCAGCAGTGACGGGGCCTACGAGCAGTACTTC
D: TRBD1; size: NA; J: TRBJ1-1; V: TRBV5-1; CDR3: CASTRQGSSGEAFF; DNA: TGCGCCAGCACCCGACAGGGATCGAGCGGTGAAGCCTTCTTT
D: NA; size: few; J: TRBJ2-3; V: TRBV7-8; CDR3: CASGTGIYSTDTQYF; DNA: TGTGCCAGCGGTACGGGGATCTATAGCACAGATACGCAGTATTTT
D: NA; size: few; J: TRBJ2-1; V: TRBV3-1; CDR3: CASSQGVRRGAYNEQFF; DNA: TGTGCCAGCAGCCAAGGTGTGCGGAGGGGGGCCTACAATGAGCAGTTCTTC
D: NA; size: few; J: TRBJ1-5; V: TRBV12-3/TRBV12-4; CDR3: CASSYFGGREDNQPQHF; DNA: TGTGCCAGCAGTTATTTTGGGGGGCGCGAGGACAATCAGCCCCAGCATTTT
D: TRBD1; size: few; J: TRBJ1-1; V: TRBV6-2/TRBV6-3; CDR3: CASSFPGTGMNTEAFF; DNA: TGTGCCAGCAGTTTCCCAGGGACAGGGATGAACACTGAAGCTTTCTTT
D: NA; size: few; J: TRBJ2-3; V: TRBV5-1; CDR3: CASSGTGPDTQYF; DNA: TGCGCCAGCAGCGGAACAGGTCCAGATACGCAGTATTTT
D: NA; size: few; J: TRBJ2-7; V: TRBV2; CDR3: CASSVRLDRTTYEQYF; DNA: TGTGCCAGCAGCGTCCGACTCGACAGGACCACCTACGAGCAGTACTTC
D: TRBD2; size: few; J: TRBJ2-4; V: TRBV4-3; CDR3: CASSQVAGKNIQYF; DNA: TGCGCCAGCAGCCAAGTAGCGGGCAAAAACATTCAGTACTTC
D: NA; size: few; J: TRBJ2-5; V: TRBV7-9; CDR3: CASSLALGGRKETQYF; DNA: TGTGCCAGCAGCTTAGCGCTAGGTGGCAGGAAAGAGACCCAGTACTTC
D: NA; size: many; J: TRBJ2-7; V: TRBV5-1; CDR3: CASSTGQKVSEQYF; DNA: TGCGCCAGCAGCACCGGACAGAAGGTCTCCGAGCAGTACTTC
D: TRBD1; size: few; J: TRBJ2-7; V: TRBV6-5; CDR3: CASSYTFRGSYEQYF; DNA: TGTGCCAGCAGTTACACATTCAGGGGGTCCTACGAGCAGTACTTC
D: TRBD1; size: many; J: TRBJ2-7; V: TRBV10-3; CDR3: CATGGTGDPLTYEQYF; DNA: TGTGCCACCGGCGGGACAGGGGATCCTCTAACCTACGAGCAGTACTTC
D: TRBD1; size: NA; J: TRBJ2-7; V: TRBV11-2; CDR3: CASSADRGQGEQYF; DNA: TGTGCCAGCAGCGCCGACAGGGGGCAGGGGGAGCAGTACTTC
D: NA; size: NA; J: TRBJ1-1; V: TRBV6-5; CDR3: CASSYSGFGWTGMNTEAFF; DNA: TGTGCCAGCAGTTACTCGGGGTTCGGGTGGACCGGAATGAACACTGAAGCTTTCTTT
D: NA; size: NA; J: TRBJ2-5; V: TRBV5-1; CDR3: CASSLEVGSQETQYF; DNA: TGCGCCAGCAGCTTGGAGGTGGGAAGCCAAGAGACCCAGTACTTC
D: TRBD1; size: many; J: TRBJ1-2; V: TRBV27; CDR3: CASSPIGQGVIRGYTF; DNA: TGTGCCAGCAGTCCCATCGGACAGGGGGTGATTCGAGGCTACACCTTC
D: TRBD2; size: few; J: TRBJ2-5; V: TRBV28; CDR3: CASSLSASGGRFQETQYF; DNA: TGTGCCAGCAGTTTGTCGGCTAGCGGGGGGAGGTTCCAAGAGACCCAGTACTTC
D: NA; size: NA; J: TRBJ2-6; V: TRBV28; CDR3: CASSVSLDRRANVLTF; DNA: TGTGCCAGTTCAGTTTCCCTGGACAGAAGGGCCAACGTCCTGACTTTC
D: NA; size: few; J: TRBJ2-7; V: TRBV6-1; CDR3: CASSDKRHPSYEQYF; DNA: TGTGCCAGCAGTGATAAGCGACATCCCTCCTACGAGCAGTACTTC